The T cell receptor (beta chain) under discussion was sequenced for a study of blood T cell repertoires in COVID-19. Using immunoSEQ multiplex PCR, the repertoire was profiled, and TCRdb retains in-frame clones only, with some absent. Of 55,000 or so clones detected, roughly nine tenths appear once; the ten largest clones hold about 6%. J gave up 8 bases and V 1 base, and 4 bases lay outside the gene matches. This CDR3 spans 13 amino acids. In germline, CDR1 is LGHDT, CDR2 YNNKEL (reference sequence). The specimen sequenced was peripheral blood. The chain joins TRBV3-1 (or the pseudogene TRBV3-2) to TRBJ1-2; 7 bases map to TRBD1. This receptor was obtained from a man aged 35-49 years with acute or convalescent COVID-19. The chain's CDR3 is CASSQAGGKGYTF. DNA of the CDR3: TGTGCCAGCAGCCAAGCAGGGGGTAAGGGCTACACCTTC.